This T cell receptor beta chain comes out of a study of blood T cell repertoires in COVID-19. Study overall: There were acute and convalescent COVID-19 samples, and they came from the United States, Italy and Spain.

The repertoire was sequenced with immunoSEQ multiplex PCR; TCRdb's copy has only in-frame clones and lacks some. The sample lists 150,000 to 200,000 clones; approximately 87% were seen once. Followed longitudinally, the Seattle patients had been enrolled during active infection. CDR3 length equals 15 residues. V lost 3 bases, J lost 5 bases, and 14 bases lay in between. Per the germline V gene, CDR1 is SNHLY and CDR2 is FYNNEI. J is TRBJ2-1 and V is TRBV2; possible D gene TRBD2, 5 bases. This TCR was recovered from a woman in her 70s with COVID-19, enrolled during active disease. What was sequenced was peripheral blood. This CDR3 is CASSDPWTYHNEQFF. Written as DNA, the CDR3 is TGTGCCAGCAGTGACCCGTGGACTTATCACAATGAGCAGTTCTTC.